This T cell receptor beta chain was retrieved from a study of beta chain features in type 1 diabetes. Expressed TCRB transcripts got sequenced, as all isolated RNA was reverse transcribed. Clones were sequenced by immunoSEQ multiplex PCR, and TCRdb holds only the in-frame ones, with some missing. The sample consists of about 190,000 clones, about 8% of them appearing once. General study findings and limits: The naive, central memory and Treg TCRB repertoires looked more alike in patients than they did in healthy donors. TCRB CDR3 length was moderately but significantly reduced in all four CD4+ subsets of Type 1 diabetes patients.

Naive, central memory, regulatory and stem cell-like memory cells within the CD4+ compartment were sorted using CD45RO/CCR7/CD25/CD127/CD95/CD27. With respect to this clone: The antigen remains undetermined. Other DNA sequences within the sample encode an identical CDR3.

The sequenced sample was central memory CD4+ T cells from blood. The source is a woman in her thirties or forties with type 1 diabetes.

CDR3 bases: TGCAGCGTGGGGAGGGGTCAGAACACTGAAGCTTTCTTT. Its protein product is CSVGRGQNTEAFF. This chain connects TRBV29-1 to TRBJ1-1; possibly TRBD1 for D (5 bases). The CDR3 totals 13 residues. Germline V CDR1 and CDR2: SQVTM, ANQGSEA. Trimming stripped 6 bases from V and 1 base from J, with 12 bases between.